This T cell receptor beta chain was sequenced in a study of T-cell reconstitution after alpha-beta-depleted transplantation in children. Overall study results and limits: Several hundred expanded graft clones reportedly gave rise to the alpha-beta T cells present about two months after transplant. One year post-transplant, T-cell counts and diversity were largely derived from T cells produced anew. At day 60, the high TCRbeta diversity found in some patients originated from recipient T cells and thymic progenitors that had survived.

The authors prepared the TCRbeta library with unique molecular identifiers. Using its own MiXCR run on the PCR reads, TCRdb lists one record per CDR3 protein. The table shows 500,000 to 650,000 distinct CDR3 sequences, with around 10% occurring only once. This CDR3 is 17 amino acids long. Germline assignment: CDR1 MNHEY and CDR2 SVGAGI. V was pared by 4 bases and J by 4 bases, with 14 bases of the junction left unmatched. As to this clonotype: The target antigen is unknown.

This TCR derives from a female patient aged 2-15 years who had a stem cell transplant for aplastic anemia, so the T cells may come from the graft donor. The sample here was PBMCs, mostly from graft donor cells, taken 180 days after TCRalphabeta/CD19-depleted stem cell transplant. The rearrangement uses TRBV6-5 and TRBJ2-3; 7 bases match TRBD2. The CDR3: CASSFYSTRERADTQYF. CDR3 DNA sequence: TGTGCCAGCAGTTTCTACTCAACGCGGGAGAGGGCAGATACGCAGTATTTT.